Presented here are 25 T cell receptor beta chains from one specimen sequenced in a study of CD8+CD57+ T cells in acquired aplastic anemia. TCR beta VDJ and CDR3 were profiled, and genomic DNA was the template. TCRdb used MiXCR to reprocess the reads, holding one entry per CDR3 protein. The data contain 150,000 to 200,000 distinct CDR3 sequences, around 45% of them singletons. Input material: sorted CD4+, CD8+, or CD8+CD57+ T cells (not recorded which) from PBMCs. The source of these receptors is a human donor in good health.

The CDR3 is CATSDPSDITLPTTKQYF. CDR3 sequence (DNA): TGTGCCACCAGTGACCCCTCGGATATCACTCTGCCGACTACGAAGCAGTACTTC. The V and J genes are TRBV24-1 and TRBJ2-7, with a weak D call TRBD2 (5 bases). The germline V gene encodes CDR1 KGHDR and CDR2 SFDVKD. The V end was cut by 4 bases, the J end by 8 bases, with 29 bases between. The CDR3 runs 18 residues.

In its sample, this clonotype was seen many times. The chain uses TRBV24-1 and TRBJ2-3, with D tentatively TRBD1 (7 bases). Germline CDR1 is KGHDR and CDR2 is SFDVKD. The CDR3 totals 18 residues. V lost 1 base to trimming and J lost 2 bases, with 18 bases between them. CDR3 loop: CATSDFDGQGGSTDTQYF. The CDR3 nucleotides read TGTGCCACCAGTGATTTTGACGGTCAGGGGGGCTCCACAGATACGCAGTATTTT.

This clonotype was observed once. CDR3 sequence reads: CASSPVGTDSNLLHF. As DNA, the CDR3 is TGTGCCAGCAGCCCCGTCGGGACAGATTCCAACCTCCTCCACTTT. The chain employs TRBV7-6 and TRBJ1-6, with 7 bases fitting TRBD1. Germline V gene sequence: CDR1 SGHVS, CDR2 FNYEAQ. The CDR3 sequence is 15 residues long. V was pared by 5 bases and J by 15 bases, with 16 bases of the junction left unmatched.

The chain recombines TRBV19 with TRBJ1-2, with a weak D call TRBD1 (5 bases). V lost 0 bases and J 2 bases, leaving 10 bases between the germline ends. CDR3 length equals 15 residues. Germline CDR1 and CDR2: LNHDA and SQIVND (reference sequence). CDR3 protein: CASSIDSEGNYGYTF. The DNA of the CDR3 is TGTGCCAGTAGTATAGATTCGGAGGGGAACTATGGCTACACCTTC.

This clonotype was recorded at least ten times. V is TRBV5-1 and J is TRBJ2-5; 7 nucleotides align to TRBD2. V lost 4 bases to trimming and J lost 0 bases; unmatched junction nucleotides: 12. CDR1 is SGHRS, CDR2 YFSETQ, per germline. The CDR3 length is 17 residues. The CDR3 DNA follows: TGCGCCAGCAGCCTCCTCGGGACTACCCTGTACCAAGAGACCCAGTACTTC. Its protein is CASSLLGTTLYQETQYF.

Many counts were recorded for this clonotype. This CDR3 is CASSQGAYEQYF. The CDR3 nucleotides read TGTGCCAGCAGTCAGGGTGCCTACGAGCAGTACTTC. The chain is built from TRBV6-1 and TRBJ2-7; D perhaps matches TRBD1 (5 bases). The V end lost 5 bases, the J end lost 2 bases, and 7 bases lay between the germline ends. The length of the CDR3 is 12 residues. Germline V CDR1 and CDR2: MNHNS, SASEGT.

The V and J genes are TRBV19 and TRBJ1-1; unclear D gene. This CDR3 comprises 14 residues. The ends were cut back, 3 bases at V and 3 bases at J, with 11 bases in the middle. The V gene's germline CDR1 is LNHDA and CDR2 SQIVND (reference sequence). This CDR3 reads CASSIFPEYTEAFF. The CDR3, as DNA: TGTGCCAGTAGTATTTTCCCCGAATACACTGAAGCTTTCTTT.

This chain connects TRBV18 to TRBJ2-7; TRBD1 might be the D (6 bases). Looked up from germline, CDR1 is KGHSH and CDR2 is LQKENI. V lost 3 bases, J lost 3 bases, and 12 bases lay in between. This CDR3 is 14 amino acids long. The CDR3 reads CASSPPGQYYEQYF. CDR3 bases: TGTGCCAGCTCACCCCCAGGACAGTACTACGAGCAGTACTTC.

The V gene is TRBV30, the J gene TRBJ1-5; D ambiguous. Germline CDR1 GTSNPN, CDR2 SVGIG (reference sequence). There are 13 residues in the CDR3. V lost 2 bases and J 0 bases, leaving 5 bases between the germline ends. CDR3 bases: TGTGCCTGGAGTTCCGATAGCAATCAGCCCCAGCATTTT. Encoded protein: CAWSSDSNQPQHF. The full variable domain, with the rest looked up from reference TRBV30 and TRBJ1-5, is SQTIHQWPATLVQPVGSPLSLECTVEGTSNPNLYWYRQAAGRGLQLLFYSVGIGQISSEVPQNLSASRPQDRQFILSSKKLLLSDSGFYLCAWSSDSNQPQHFGDGTRLSIL.

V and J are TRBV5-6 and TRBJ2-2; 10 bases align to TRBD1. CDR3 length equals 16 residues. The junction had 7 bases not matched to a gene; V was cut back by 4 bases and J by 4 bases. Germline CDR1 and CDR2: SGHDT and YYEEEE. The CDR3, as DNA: TGTGCCAGCAGCCCGGGGACAGGGGCGATCACCGGGGAGCTGTTTTTT. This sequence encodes CASSPGTGAITGELFF.

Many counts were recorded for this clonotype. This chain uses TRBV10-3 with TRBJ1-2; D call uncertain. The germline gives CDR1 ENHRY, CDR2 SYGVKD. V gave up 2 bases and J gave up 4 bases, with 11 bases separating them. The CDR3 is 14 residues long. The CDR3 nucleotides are TGTGCCATCAGTGAGGGTGACAATCGCTATGGCTACACCTTC. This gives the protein CAISEGDNRYGYTF.

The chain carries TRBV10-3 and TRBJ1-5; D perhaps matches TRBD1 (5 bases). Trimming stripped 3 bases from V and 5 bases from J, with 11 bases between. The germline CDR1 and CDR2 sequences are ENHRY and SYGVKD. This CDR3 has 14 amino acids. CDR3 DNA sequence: TGTGCCATCAGTGACGGGGCAGGGTATCAGCCCCAGCATTTT. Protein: CAISDGAGYQPQHF.

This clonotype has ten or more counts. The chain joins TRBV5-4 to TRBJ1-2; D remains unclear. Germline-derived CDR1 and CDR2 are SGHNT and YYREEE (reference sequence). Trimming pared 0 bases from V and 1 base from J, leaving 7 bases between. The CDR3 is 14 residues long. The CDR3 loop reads CASSLAGINYGYTF. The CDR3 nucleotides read TGTGCCAGCAGCTTGGCCGGGATTAACTATGGCTACACCTTC.

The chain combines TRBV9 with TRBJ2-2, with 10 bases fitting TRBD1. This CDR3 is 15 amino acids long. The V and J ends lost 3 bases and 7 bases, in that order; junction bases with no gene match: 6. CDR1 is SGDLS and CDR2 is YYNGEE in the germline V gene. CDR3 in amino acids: CASSGSTGGNGELFF. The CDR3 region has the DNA TGTGCCAGCAGCGGATCGACAGGGGGCAACGGGGAGCTGTTTTTT.

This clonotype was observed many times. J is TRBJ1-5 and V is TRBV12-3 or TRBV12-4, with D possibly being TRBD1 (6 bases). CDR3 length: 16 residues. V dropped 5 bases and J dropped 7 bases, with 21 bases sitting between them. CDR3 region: CASSREGVGLGQPQHF. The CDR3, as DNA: TGTGCCAGCAGTCGCGAGGGGGTAGGCCTTGGACAGCCCCAGCATTTT.

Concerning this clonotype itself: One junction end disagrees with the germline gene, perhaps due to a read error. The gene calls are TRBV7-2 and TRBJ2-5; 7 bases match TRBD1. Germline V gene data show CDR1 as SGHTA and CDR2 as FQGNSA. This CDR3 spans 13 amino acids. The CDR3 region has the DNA TGTGCCAGCAGCACCGACAGGGCCCAGACGCAGTACTTC. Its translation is CASSTDRAQTQYF.

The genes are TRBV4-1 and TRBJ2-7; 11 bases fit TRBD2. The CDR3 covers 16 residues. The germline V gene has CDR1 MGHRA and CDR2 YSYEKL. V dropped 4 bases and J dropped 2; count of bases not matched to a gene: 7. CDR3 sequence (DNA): TGCGCCAGCAGCCCCTATTCGACTAGCGGGACCTACGAGCAGTACTTC. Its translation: CASSPYSTSGTYEQYF.

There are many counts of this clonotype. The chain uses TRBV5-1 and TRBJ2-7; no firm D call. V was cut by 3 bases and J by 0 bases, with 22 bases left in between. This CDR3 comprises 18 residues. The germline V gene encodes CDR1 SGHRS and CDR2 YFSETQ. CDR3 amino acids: CASSSRLRSPIFSYEQYF. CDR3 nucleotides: TGCGCCAGCAGCTCACGCCTCCGGTCACCCATCTTCTCCTACGAGCAGTACTTC.

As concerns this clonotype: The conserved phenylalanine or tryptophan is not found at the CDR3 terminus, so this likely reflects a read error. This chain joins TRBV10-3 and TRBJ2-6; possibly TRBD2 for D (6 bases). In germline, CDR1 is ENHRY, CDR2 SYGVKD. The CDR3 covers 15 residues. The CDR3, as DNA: TGTGCCATCAGCCCCTCGGGGGTTGGGACCAACGTCCTGACTGTC. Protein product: CAISPSGVGTNVLTV.

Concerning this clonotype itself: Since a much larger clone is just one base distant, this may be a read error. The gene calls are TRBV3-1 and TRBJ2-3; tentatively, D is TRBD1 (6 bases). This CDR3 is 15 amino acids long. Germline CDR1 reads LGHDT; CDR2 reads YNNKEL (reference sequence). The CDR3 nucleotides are TGTGCCAGCAGCCAAGTGGGGGCAGCCACAGGTACGCAGTATTTT. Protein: CASSQVGAATGTQYF.

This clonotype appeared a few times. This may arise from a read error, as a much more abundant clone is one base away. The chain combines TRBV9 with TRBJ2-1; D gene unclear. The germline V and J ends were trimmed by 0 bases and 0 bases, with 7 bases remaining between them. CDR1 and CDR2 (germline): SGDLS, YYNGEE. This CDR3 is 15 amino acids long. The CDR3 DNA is TGTGCCAGCAGCGTAGTGTCCTGCTCCTACAATGAGCAGTTCTTC. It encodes CASSVVSCSYNEQFF.

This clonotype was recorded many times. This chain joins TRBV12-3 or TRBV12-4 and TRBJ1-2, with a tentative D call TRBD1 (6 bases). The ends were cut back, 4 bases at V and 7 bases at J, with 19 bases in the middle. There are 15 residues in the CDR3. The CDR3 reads CASSSRQDLKGGYTF. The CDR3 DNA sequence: TGTGCCAGCAGTTCGCGACAGGATTTGAAGGGTGGCTACACCTTC.

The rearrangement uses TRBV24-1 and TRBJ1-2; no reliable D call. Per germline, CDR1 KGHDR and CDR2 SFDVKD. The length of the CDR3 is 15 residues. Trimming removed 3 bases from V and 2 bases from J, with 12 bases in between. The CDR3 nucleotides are TGTGCCACCAGTGATGGAGGGTACAGAAACTATGGCTACACCTTC. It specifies CATSDGGYRNYGYTF.

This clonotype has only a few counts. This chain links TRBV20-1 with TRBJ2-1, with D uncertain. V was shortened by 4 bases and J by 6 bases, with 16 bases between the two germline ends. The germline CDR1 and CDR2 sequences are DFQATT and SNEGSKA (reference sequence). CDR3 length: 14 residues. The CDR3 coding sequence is TGCAGTGCTACTTTAGGTGGGGAAGGCAATGAGCAGTTCTTC. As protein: CSATLGGEGNEQFF.

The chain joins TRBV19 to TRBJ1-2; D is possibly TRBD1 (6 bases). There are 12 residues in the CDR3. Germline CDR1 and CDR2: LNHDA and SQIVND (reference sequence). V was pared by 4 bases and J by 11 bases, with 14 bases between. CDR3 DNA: TGTGCCAGTAGTACCGAGGGGGGGCGATACACCTTC. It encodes CASSTEGGRYTF.